These 21 T cell receptor beta chains were all obtained from the same sample, sequenced in a study of CD8 T cells in ankylosing spondylitis. TCRdb recomputed calls from the 5' RACE reads with MiXCR, one row per CDR3 protein. This sample has around 320,000 distinct CDR3 sequences, with less than 25% found just once. Sequenced: blood, either unsorted or a sorted T cell fraction (not recorded which). The source of these receptors is a female donor with ankylosing spondylitis or in good health (not recorded which).

The sample holds a few counts of this clonotype. The chain employs TRBV6-2 or TRBV6-3 and TRBJ2-7, with D tentatively TRBD2 (6 bases). This CDR3 is 12 amino acids long. The V gene's germline CDR1 is MNHEY and CDR2 SVGEGT. V lost 2 bases and J 4 bases, leaving 6 bases between the germline ends. CDR3 loop: CASSYAGYEQYF. The DNA of the CDR3 is TGTGCCAGCAGTTACGCGGGGTACGAGCAGTACTTC.

This chain connects TRBV28 to TRBJ2-1; D is unclear. The V and J ends lost 1 base and 8 bases respectively, with 9 bases between them. In germline, CDR1 is MDHEN, CDR2 SYDVKM. This CDR3 spans 13 amino acids. Here the CDR3 reads CASSLLGQDEQFF. For the CDR3, the DNA is TGTGCCAGCAGTTTATTGGGTCAGGATGAGCAGTTCTTC.

This clonotype was seen more than once but under ten times. The gene calls are TRBV5-6 and TRBJ2-3; D is tentatively TRBD1 or TRBD2 (5 bases each). The CDR3 loop spans 15 amino acids. V was shortened by 3 bases and J by 0 bases, with 11 bases between the two germline ends. The germline V gene has CDR1 SGHDT and CDR2 YYEEEE. The CDR3 is CASSSRGTSTDTQYF. In DNA form, the CDR3 reads TGTGCCAGCAGCTCGAGGGGCACCAGCACAGATACGCAGTATTTT.

V and J are TRBV7-8 and TRBJ2-1; 13 bases fit TRBD2. The CDR3 length is 16 residues. V shed 6 bases, J shed 6 bases, and the junction held 8 bases outside the gene matches. In germline, CDR1 is SGHVS, CDR2 FQNEAQ. As DNA, the CDR3 is TGTGCCAGCAGTTCCGGACTAGCGGGAGTGTTCAATGAGCAGTTCTTC. The encoded protein is CASSSGLAGVFNEQFF.

The chain joins TRBV20-1 to TRBJ2-5; D possibly matches TRBD1 or TRBD2 (7 bases each). Trimming removed 4 bases from V and 2 bases from J, with 17 bases in between. The CDR3 consists of 15 residues. Germline CDR1 DFQATT, CDR2 SNEGSKA (reference sequence). CDR3 in amino acids: CSATRGGGPQETQYF. CDR3 bases: TGCAGTGCTACTAGGGGAGGGGGCCCACAAGAGACCCAGTACTTC.

The chain uses TRBV29-1 and TRBJ1-2; possible D gene TRBD1, 5 bases. The CDR3 loop spans 12 amino acids. Germline V gene sequence: CDR1 SQVTM, CDR2 ANQGSEA. CDR3 sequence: CRGGNGPYGYTF. The CDR3 DNA reads as TGCAGGGGGGGGAACGGGCCCTATGGCTACACCTTC. The variable domain in full, completed from reference TRBV29-1 and TRBJ1-2, reads SAVISQKPSRDICQRGTSLTIQCQVDSQVTMMFWYRQQPGQSLTLIATANQGSEATYESGFVIDKFPISRPNLTFSTLTVSNMSPEDSSIYLCRGGNGPYGYTFGSGTRLTVV.

This clonotype was found a few times. The chain links TRBV20-1 to TRBJ1-4, with D uncertain. This CDR3 comprises 16 residues. Germline CDR1 and CDR2: DFQATT and SNEGSKA (reference sequence). V shed 6 bases and J shed 0 bases, with 17 bases lying between them. CDR3 sequence (DNA): TGCAGTGCCCTCCTCGGCGGCAGCGCAACTAATGAAAAACTGTTTTTT. Residues: CSALLGGSATNEKLFF.

The table lists this clonotype with a count of one. The chain is built from TRBV20-1 and TRBJ1-5, with 9 bases matching TRBD1. The CDR3 length is 15 residues. Germline V gives CDR1 DFQATT, CDR2 SNEGSKA (reference sequence). The junction had 9 bases not matched to a gene; V was cut back by 4 bases and J by 5 bases. CDR3 DNA sequence: TGCAGTGCTACCGGGACAGGGAGTTTGGATCAGCCCCAGCATTTT. It codes for CSATGTGSLDQPQHF.

The rearrangement uses TRBV6-5 and TRBJ2-5; D not resolved. V lost 8 bases, J lost 3 bases, and 16 bases lay in between. CDR1 is MNHEY and CDR2 is SVGAGI in the germline V gene. The CDR3 contains 14 residues. The CDR3 coding sequence is TGTGCCAGCGTTTCGGCACCCCACGAAGAGACCCAGTACTTC. Protein product: CASVSAPHEETQYF.

The V gene is TRBV24-1, the J gene TRBJ2-1, with 8 bases aligning to TRBD2. There are 16 residues in the CDR3. The V gene end was trimmed by 5 bases and the J gene end by 0 bases; junction bases not matched to a gene: 5. Germline V CDR1 and CDR2: KGHDR, SFDVKD. In nucleotides, the CDR3 is TGTGCCACCAGTGGGCGGGGGGAGAGCTCCTACAATGAGCAGTTCTTC. Its protein product is CATSGRGESSYNEQFF.

This clonotype was observed a handful of times. The chain employs TRBV12-3 or TRBV12-4 and TRBJ1-5; TRBD1 aligns across 7 bases. After removal of 5 bases from V and 3 bases from J, the junction contained 4 bases not matched to a gene. CDR3 length: 14 amino acids. The CDR3: CASSGDRDNQPQHF. CDR3 nucleotide sequence: TGTGCCAGCAGTGGGGACAGAGACAATCAGCCCCAGCATTTT.

This clonotype was counted a few times. J is TRBJ2-1 and V is TRBV6-2 or TRBV6-3; D is perhaps TRBD1 (5 bases). From germline, CDR1 is MNHEY and CDR2 SVGEGT. V gave up 3 bases and J gave up 2 bases, with 11 bases separating them. This CDR3 contains 15 residues. CDR3 sequence: CASSYGAVAYNEQFF. The CDR3 nucleotides are TGTGCCAGCAGTTATGGGGCGGTGGCCTACAATGAGCAGTTCTTC.

Only a few counts were recorded for this clonotype. The chain uses TRBV12-3 or TRBV12-4 and TRBJ2-1; the D is unclear. V was pared by 6 bases and J by 6 bases, with 6 bases between. The CDR3 totals 11 residues. CDR3: CASRSVNEQFF. As DNA, the CDR3 is TGTGCCAGCAGATCCGTCAATGAGCAGTTCTTC.

This rearrangement joins TRBV6-1 to TRBJ2-6, with 10 bases aligning to TRBD2. Germline CDR1 MNHNS, CDR2 SASEGT. The CDR3 runs to 18 residues. V lost 7 bases to trimming and J lost 0 bases; unmatched junction nucleotides: 9. As DNA, the CDR3 is TGTGCCAGCACCAATTCACTAGCGGGGAGCTCTGGGGCCAACGTCCTGACTTTC. This translates into CASTNSLAGSSGANVLTF.

The chain has TRBV4-3 and TRBJ1-1; maybe TRBD1 (6 bases). The CDR3 is 15 amino acids. V was clipped by 0 bases and J by 7 bases, with 15 bases between them. The germline V gene has CDR1 LGHNA and CDR2 YSLEER. CDR3 in DNA: TGCGCCAGCAGCCAAGATCGACAGGCCGTGGATGAAGCTTTCTTT. As protein: CASSQDRQAVDEAFF.

This clonotype appeared a few times. The chain recombines TRBV28 with TRBJ1-2; D unclear. The CDR3 length is 12 residues. V was trimmed by 7 bases and J by 8 bases, leaving 14 bases between them. Germline CDR1 is MDHEN and CDR2 is SYDVKM. As DNA, the CDR3 is TGTGCCAGCACTTTCGGAGATCGCGGCTACACCTTC. This sequence encodes CASTFGDRGYTF.

This chain joins TRBV18 and TRBJ2-3; D unclear. This CDR3 contains 16 residues. CDR1 and CDR2 from the germline V gene are KGHSH and LQKENI. Trimming took 6 bases from V and 1 from J, leaving 17 bases between them. CDR3: CASSPYIGSGTDTQYF. CDR3 in DNA: TGTGCCAGCTCCCCTTATATTGGGTCGGGCACAGATACGCAGTATTTT.

CDR3 in amino acids: CASSFESSYNEQFF. The CDR3 bases are TGTGCCAGCAGCTTTGAAAGCTCCTACAATGAGCAGTTCTTC. The V and J genes are TRBV7-9 and TRBJ2-1; no definite D call. Germline loops: CDR1 SEHNR, CDR2 FQNEAQ (reference sequence). V was trimmed by 3 bases and J by 0 bases, leaving 6 bases between them. CDR3 length equals 14 residues.

The V gene is TRBV12-3 or TRBV12-4, the J gene TRBJ2-1; D unresolved. The CDR3 is 15 amino acids. Trimming removed 2 bases at V and 1 base at J, with 9 bases between. The CDR3 is CASSLLSSSYNEQFF. For the CDR3, the DNA is TGTGCCAGCAGTTTATTGTCTTCTTCCTACAATGAGCAGTTCTTC.

This clonotype turned up a few times. The gene calls are TRBV30 and TRBJ1-1; perhaps TRBD1 as D (5 bases). The ends were cut back, 0 bases at V and 7 bases at J, with 15 bases in the middle. The CDR3 consists of 14 residues. CDR1 GTSNPN and CDR2 SVGIG come from the germline V gene (reference sequence). The DNA for the CDR3 is TGTGCCTGGAGTGTACCTGGGGGTTCGATTGAAGCTTTCTTT. Its translation is CAWSVPGGSIEAFF.

V gene TRBV20-1 combines with J gene TRBJ1-6, with a tentative D call TRBD1 (5 bases). Deletions cut 6 bases from V and 7 bases from J, with 13 bases between. Per the germline V gene, CDR1 is DFQATT and CDR2 is SNEGSKA (reference sequence). CDR3 length equals 13 residues. The CDR3 is CSATRGWNSPLHF. CDR3 sequence (DNA): TGCAGTGCAACGCGGGGGTGGAATTCACCCCTCCACTTT.